The T cell receptor beta chain under discussion was sequenced for a study of T-cell memory formation after mild COVID-19 (dated by TCRdb to the early 2020s). At the level of the whole study: TCR sequence clusters from the two donors were found to be largely donor specific. T-cell clones expanding and contracting after mild COVID-19 in a couple of donors were tracked by longitudinal TCRalpha and TCRbeta repertoire sequencing. The cohort was made up of two young adult volunteers, one female and one male, who were previously healthy.

Overall study outcomes, separate from this receptor: Contracting CD4+ clones appeared mostly in the CM and EM memory subsets, whereas CD8+ clones were enriched in EMRA. Balanced CD4/CD8 phenotypes were observed for clones contracting from day 15 to 85, whereas a bias towards CD4+ was observed for a second wave of clones expanding from day 15 to 37. The detection of some responding clones in pre-infection memory suggests that pre-existing cross-reactive memory T cells joined the SARS-CoV-2 response. SARS-CoV-2 specificity was not confirmed for the second-wave clones peaking on day 37. Only a couple of mild cases were covered by the study, and larger cohorts that include severe cases with pre-infection samples were considered necessary.

Ficoll-Paque density gradient centrifugation was used to isolate PBMCs. Reads for this sample came from an Illumina NovaSeq 6000. TCRalpha and TCRbeta cDNA libraries were constructed by 5'RACE with constant-segment primers, with sample barcodes and unique molecular identifiers being introduced. Trizol reagent was used to extract RNA from every sample. Amplification of the libraries took two PCR steps, and the second step added a second sample barcode plus Illumina TruSeq adapters. Libraries were sequenced on an Illumina NovaSeq with 2 x 150 bp paired-end reads. In the source study's methods: The reads were demultiplexed and collapsed into UMI-guided consensus sequences using migec v1.2.7. Using mixcr v2.1.11, UMI consensuses were aligned to TRA and TRB V and J templates and then assembled into clonotypes. A clonotype was counted as expanded or contracted only if both edgeR and NoisET called the change significant, with noise models trained on biological replicates. For edgeR calls, a false discovery rate-adjusted p below 0.01 and a log2 fold-change threshold of 1 were applied. As an exploratory analysis of dynamics, PCA with hierarchical clustering was applied to max-normalized trajectories of the 1000 most abundant clonotypes. Separately sequenced CD4+ and CD8+ repertoires were used to assign the CD4 or CD8 phenotype of responding clones. TCRdb reprocessed the public reads (quality trimming at Q25 with fastp, clone calling with MiXCR) and kept in-frame beta chains. Every distinct CDR3 protein forms one entry, paired with its most common genes and DNA. The V and J calls, along with clone size, are taken from TCRdb and not from the paper's own processing. A total of 580,000 or so distinct CDR3 sequences appear in this sample, around 16% of them only once. In total, the top ten clones hold roughly 8.2% of the sample.

V is cut by 2 bases and J by 1 base, and the space between the germline ends is 12 bases. The CDR3 runs 15 amino acids, cysteine and phenylalanine included. Left in the record is the CDR3 DNA by itself, 45 bases read in frame from the first base. CDR1 is given as SGHRS and CDR2 as YFSETQ, both from the germline V gene. Comments on this clonotype: Its antigen is currently not known. Base qualities were left out, and no much larger clone turns up one base away.

Recombination connected TRBV5-1 to TRBJ2-5; a tentative D call is TRBD2 (6 bases match). This sequence was found in an adult woman who had mild COVID-19 (a few samples of this study predate the infection). The sample titles of this study are shuffled in the database, so cell type and time point are left out; the donor was told from shared clones. The source material was PBMCs or a T cell subset sorted from them (not recorded which). The CDR3 region has the sequence CASSFSGVPQETQYF. The bases read TGCGCCAGCAGCTTTTCGGGGGTCCCCCAAGAGACCCAGTACTTC.